A selection of T cell receptor beta chains follows, all from one sample in a study of metastatic and nonmetastatic thyroid tumors. Using MiXCR, TCRdb reanalyzed the PCR reads. The table includes roughly 10,000 clones, less than 25% detected once. Material for sequencing was adjacent normal tissue. These receptors were obtained from a female donor with papillary thyroid cancer or a benign thyroid nodule (not recorded which). Some clones in this sample may be carry-over from other donors' samples. The CDR3 runs from the conserved cysteine through the conserved F or W. Each record gives: D gene, V gene, clone size, J gene, CDR3 protein, CDR3 DNA. The D gene is left open where the match is weak. The size entry is marked missing in some rows and otherwise reads once, few, many or a size class.

TRBD2	TRBV2	.	TRBJ2-1	CASTGLAGTSYNEQFF	TGTGCCAGCACAGGACTAGCGGGAACATCCTACAATGAGCAGTTCTTC
TRBD2	TRBV5-6	many	TRBJ2-1	CASSFAGTSYNEQFF	TGTGCCAGCAGCTTCGCCGGGACTAGCTACAATGAGCAGTTCTTC
TRBD2	TRBV7-9	large	TRBJ2-1	CASSRGGRAEFF	TGTGCCAGCTCCCGAGGCGGGAGGGCCGAGTTCTTC
.	TRBV6-5	.	TRBJ2-3	CASRLVGAQYF	TGTGCCAGCCGTTTAGTGGGAGCGCAGTATTTT
.	TRBV20-1	many	TRBJ1-3	CSARELYGNTIYF	TGCAGTGCTAGAGAGTTGTACGGAAACACCATATATTTT
.	TRBV6-1	large	TRBJ2-3	CASTLGDTQYF	TGTGCCAGCACCCTTGGGGATACGCAGTATTTT
.	TRBV10-3	medium-sized	TRBJ2-7	CAISEALGTDEQYF	TGTGCCATCAGTGAGGCTCTGGGAACCGACGAGCAGTACTTC
.	TRBV28	.	TRBJ2-7	CASSLRPQGRVPQYF	TGTGCCAGCAGTTTAAGGCCCCAGGGCCGCGTTCCGCAGTACTTC
.	TRBV10-2	medium-sized	TRBJ2-5	CASSEGDAQYF	TGCGCCAGCAGTGAAGGAGATGCCCAGTACTTC
TRBD1	TRBV11-2	.	TRBJ1-1	CASSSDRGRNTEAFF	TGTGCCAGCAGCTCGGACAGGGGGCGGAACACTGAAGCTTTCTTT
.	TRBV7-2	many	TRBJ1-5	CASSFSGGSQPQHF	TGTGCCAGCAGCTTTAGTGGGGGTAGTCAGCCCCAGCATTTT
.	TRBV20-1	.	TRBJ2-1	CSATKVVF	TGCAGTGCTACCAAAGTTGTCTTC
.	TRBV5-8	many	TRBJ1-4	CASSPGRGRKEKLFF	TGTGCCAGCAGCCCGGGGAGGGGACGGAAGGAAAAACTGTTTTTT
TRBD2	TRBV20-1	many	TRBJ2-1	CSARVTSGGAVNEQFF	TGCAGTGCTAGGGTGACTAGCGGGGGGGCGGTTAATGAGCAGTTCTTC
.	TRBV7-9	few	TRBJ1-2	CASSLGARRGYTF	TGTGCCAGCAGCTTAGGGGCGCGGAGAGGCTACACCTTC
.	TRBV5-1	many	TRBJ2-7	CASSLARGSYEQYF	TGCGCCAGCAGCTTGGCTCGGGGGAGCTACGAGCAGTACTTC
.	TRBV2	many	TRBJ2-5	CASSDRGGVGQETQYF	TGTGCCAGCAGTGACCGCGGCGGGGTGGGCCAAGAGACCCAGTACTTC